This T cell receptor beta chain was recorded in a study of human T cells and chemical hapten exposure. Study as a whole: Patients had diphenylcyclopropenone applied to the scalp weekly throughout the approximately 25-week study.

As for time point: patch test 1, 2 weeks after DPC sensitization. As for treatment: therapeutic diphenylcyclopropenone sensitization with weekly scalp DPC. The CDR3 length is 13 residues. Deletions cut 6 bases from V and 8 bases from J, with 16 bases between. TCRdb redid the calling of the RACE reads with MiXCR, one entry per CDR3 protein. Of around 75,000 distinct CDR3 sequences detected, about 10% appear once; the ten largest clones hold under 4%. This TCR was sampled from a woman in her sixties with alopecia areata. Some clones in this sample may be carry-over from other donors' samples. Sequenced here: whole blood, sampled in connection with sensitization to the hapten diphenylcyclopropenone (DPC). The chain carries TRBV12-3 or TRBV12-4 and TRBJ1-2; D gene unclear. CDR3 nucleotide sequence: TGTGCCAGCAGCCGGAGCACACCGGGGGGCTACACCTTC. Amino acid sequence: CASSRSTPGGYTF.